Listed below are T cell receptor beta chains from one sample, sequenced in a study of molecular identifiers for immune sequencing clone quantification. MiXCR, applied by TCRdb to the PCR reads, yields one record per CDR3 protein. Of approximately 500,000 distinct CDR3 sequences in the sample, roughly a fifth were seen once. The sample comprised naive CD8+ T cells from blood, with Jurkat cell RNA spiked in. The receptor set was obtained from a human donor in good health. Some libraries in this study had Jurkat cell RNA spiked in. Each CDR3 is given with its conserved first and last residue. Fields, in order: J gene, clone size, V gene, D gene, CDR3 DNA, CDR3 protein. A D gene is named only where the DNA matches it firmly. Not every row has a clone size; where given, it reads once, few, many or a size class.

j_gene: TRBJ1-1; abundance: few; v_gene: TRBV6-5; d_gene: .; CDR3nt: TGTGCCAGCAGTTACCTTATTCAGGAGAACACTGAAGCTTTCTTT; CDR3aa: CASSYLIQENTEAFF
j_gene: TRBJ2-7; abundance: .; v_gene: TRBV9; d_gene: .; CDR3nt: TGTGCCAGCAGCGTTACAGGCGCAAGTTCCTACGAGCAGTACTTC; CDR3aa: CASSVTGASSYEQYF
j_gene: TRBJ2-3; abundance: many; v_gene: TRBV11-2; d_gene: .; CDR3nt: TGTGCCAGCAGCTTAGAACAGAGCACAGATACGCAGTATTTT; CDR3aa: CASSLEQSTDTQYF
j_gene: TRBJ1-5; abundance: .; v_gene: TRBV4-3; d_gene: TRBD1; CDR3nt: TGCGCCAGCAGCCAAGATTCTCTCGGGACAGGAGCCAATCAGCCCCAGCATTTT; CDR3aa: CASSQDSLGTGANQPQHF
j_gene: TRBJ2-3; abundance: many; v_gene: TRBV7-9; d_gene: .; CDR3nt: TGTGCCAGCAGCTTCCCGTGGGGGGGGCTAACAGATACGCAGTATTTT; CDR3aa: CASSFPWGGLTDTQYF
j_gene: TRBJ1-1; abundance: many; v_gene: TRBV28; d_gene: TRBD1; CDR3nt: TGTGCCAGCAGTTTACTTACAGGGGTCACCACTGAAGCTTTCTTT; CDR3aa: CASSLLTGVTTEAFF
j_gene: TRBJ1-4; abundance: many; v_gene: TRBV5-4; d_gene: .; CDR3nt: TGTGCCAGCAGCCTCAAAGGAGGGGGTGGAGATGAAAAACTGTTTTTT; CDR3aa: CASSLKGGGGDEKLFF
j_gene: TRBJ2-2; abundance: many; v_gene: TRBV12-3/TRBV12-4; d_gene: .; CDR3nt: TGTGCCAGCACCCCCGGCGTGAACACCGGGGAGCTGTTTTTT; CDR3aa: CASTPGVNTGELFF
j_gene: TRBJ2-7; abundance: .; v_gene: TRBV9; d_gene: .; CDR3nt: TGTGCCAGCAGCGTAGTTGGTGACACAGCCTACGAGCAGTACTTC; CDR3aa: CASSVVGDTAYEQYF
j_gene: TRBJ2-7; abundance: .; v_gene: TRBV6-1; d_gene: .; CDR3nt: TGTACCAGCAGTGAAGCGCGCGCGTCGCCCGGCTTCTATCGAGAGCAGTACTTC; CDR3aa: CTSSEARASPGFYREQYF